Following are 5 T cell receptor beta chains from one sample sequenced in a study of T cells in Graves' hyperthyroidism and ophthalmopathy. There were TCR beta CDR3 regions amplified from RNA transcripts. First-round RT-PCR targeting the TCR CDR3 was performed with the HTBI primer set. From the multiplex PCR reads, TCRdb called clonotypes with MiXCR, one entry per CDR3 protein. The sample yields roughly 290,000 distinct CDR3 sequences, over 15% seen once. The specimen sequenced was blood. The source is a woman in her sixties with Graves' ophthalmopathy.

V usage is TRBV25-1 and J usage is TRBJ1-5; D is possibly TRBD1 (6 bases). The CDR3 loop spans 13 amino acids. CDR1 and CDR2 from the germline V gene are MGHDK and SYGVNS. The V end was cut by 6 bases, the J end by 4 bases, with 10 bases between. The CDR3 DNA follows: TGTGCCAGCAGGCCAAGGGGGAATCAGCCCCAGCATTTT. It specifies CASRPRGNQPQHF.

There are many counts of this clonotype. The V and J genes are TRBV7-9 and TRBJ2-3; perhaps TRBD1 as D (5 bases). Germline CDR1 reads SEHNR; CDR2 reads FQNEAQ (reference sequence). CDR3 length: 15 amino acids. Trimming shortened V by 5 bases and J by 2 bases, and 14 bases separated the two germline ends. The CDR3 nucleotides read TGTGCCAGCAGCCTAGACAGCGCTGTCACAGATACGCAGTATTTT. It is translated as CASSLDSAVTDTQYF. Full variable domain (remainder filled in from reference TRBV7-9 and TRBJ2-3): DTGVSQNPRHKITKRGQNVTFRCDPISEHNRLYWYRQTLGQGPEFLTYFQNEAQLEKSRLLSDRFSAERPKGSFSTLEIQRTEQGDSAMYLCASSLDSAVTDTQYFGPGTRLTVL.

The gene calls are TRBV5-1 and TRBJ2-1; D gene ambiguous. The germline V gene encodes CDR1 SGHRS and CDR2 YFSETQ. This CDR3 region has 11 residues. Trimming stripped 6 bases from V and 6 bases from J, with 7 bases between. Here the CDR3 reads CASTRSNEQFF. The CDR3 nucleotides are TGCGCCAGCACCAGATCCAATGAGCAGTTCTTC.

The V call is TRBV20-1, the J call TRBJ2-1; a weak D match, TRBD1 (6 bases). CDR1 and CDR2 from the germline V gene are DFQATT and SNEGSKA (reference sequence). V shed 2 bases and J shed 3 bases, with 17 bases lying between them. This CDR3 comprises 16 residues. CDR3 residues: CSARILSRGFYNEQFF. The CDR3 DNA follows: TGCAGTGCTAGAATTTTATCGAGGGGGTTCTACAATGAGCAGTTCTTC.

This clonotype was detected only a few times. This sequence joins TRBV19 and TRBJ2-6; unclear D gene. The CDR3 loop spans 17 amino acids. CDR1 is LNHDA, CDR2 SQIVND, per germline (reference sequence). Trimming removed 4 bases from V and 0 bases from J, with 13 bases in between. CDR3 loop: CASSNVYRVSGANVLTF. CDR3 DNA sequence: TGTGCCAGTAGTAACGTCTACAGAGTCTCTGGGGCCAACGTCCTGACTTTC.